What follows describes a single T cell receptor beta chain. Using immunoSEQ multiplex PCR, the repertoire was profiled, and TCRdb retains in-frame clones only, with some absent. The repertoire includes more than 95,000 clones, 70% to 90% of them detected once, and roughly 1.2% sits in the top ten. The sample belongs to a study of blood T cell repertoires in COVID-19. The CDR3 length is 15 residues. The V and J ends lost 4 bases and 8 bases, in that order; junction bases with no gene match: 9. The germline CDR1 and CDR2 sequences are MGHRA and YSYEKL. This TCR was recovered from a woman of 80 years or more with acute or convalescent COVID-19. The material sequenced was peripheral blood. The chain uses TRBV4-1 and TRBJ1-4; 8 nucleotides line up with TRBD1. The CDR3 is CASSRDRDRREKLFF. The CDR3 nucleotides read TGCGCCAGCAGCCGAGACCGGGACAGGAGAGAAAAACTGTTTTTT.